This T cell receptor (beta chain) was recorded in a study of beta chain features in type 1 diabetes. Overall study findings and caveats: Patients' naive, central memory and Treg TCRB repertoires seemed closer to one another than those of healthy donors.

The sample holds a few counts of this clone. Antigen specificity is unknown. Expressed TCRB transcripts were sequenced because the entire RNA isolate underwent reverse transcription. Clones were sequenced by immunoSEQ multiplex PCR, and TCRdb holds only the in-frame ones, with some missing. The data hold 160,000 or so clones, with over 7.5% observed a single time. This receptor was identified in a woman younger than 30 in good health. Sample: central memory CD4+ T cells from blood.

CDR3 DNA: TGTGCCAGCAGCCCTACCCTTGGGACTAGCGGGAGTAAGGGGGCCTACGAGCAGTACTTC. Protein: CASSPTLGTSGSKGAYEQYF. The gene calls are TRBV14 and TRBJ2-7; the match to TRBD2 covers 14 bases. V lost 4 bases to trimming and J lost 2 bases; unmatched junction nucleotides: 16. This CDR3 comprises 20 residues. In germline, CDR1 is SGHDN, CDR2 FVKESK.